This T cell receptor beta chain emerged from a study of sequential checkpoint blockade in melanoma. Study information: After both sequences, patients received maintenance nivolumab.

Treatment noted: randomized to nivolumab then ipilimumab (arm A) or the reverse (arm B). Sorted cells were live CD3+CD8+, lacking CD19 and CD56, from PBMCs. This clone has only one observation. The protocol was immunoSEQ multiplex PCR, while the TCRdb copy is restricted to in-frame clones and leaves out a portion. The table shows approximately 26,000 clones, with about three quarters occurring only once. Germline V gene sequence: CDR1 SQVTM, CDR2 ANQGSEA. V lost 7 bases and J lost 5; bases outside the gene matches: 3. The CDR3 covers 12 residues. The clonotype was recovered from a human donor with melanoma. The sequencing here drew on CD8+ T cells sorted from blood (inferred from file names), taken from a patient given nivolumab and ipilimumab in sequence. The rearrangement uses TRBV29-1 and TRBJ2-7; 12 bases fit TRBD2. The CDR3 sequence: CSGRTSGNEQYF. CDR3 nucleotide sequence: TGCAGCGGGAGGACTAGCGGGAACGAGCAGTACTTC.